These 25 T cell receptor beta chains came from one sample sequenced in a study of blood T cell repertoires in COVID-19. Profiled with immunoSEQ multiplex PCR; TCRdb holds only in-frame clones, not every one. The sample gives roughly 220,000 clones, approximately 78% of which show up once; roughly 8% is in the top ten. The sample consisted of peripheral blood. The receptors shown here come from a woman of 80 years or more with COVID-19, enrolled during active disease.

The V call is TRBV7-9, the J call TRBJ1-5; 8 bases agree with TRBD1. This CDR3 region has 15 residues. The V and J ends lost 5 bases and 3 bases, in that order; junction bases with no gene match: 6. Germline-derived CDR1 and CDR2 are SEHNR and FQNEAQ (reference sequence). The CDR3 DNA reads TGTGCCAGCAGCCCGCAGGGGGCTCACAATCAGCCCCAGCATTTT. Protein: CASSPQGAHNQPQHF.

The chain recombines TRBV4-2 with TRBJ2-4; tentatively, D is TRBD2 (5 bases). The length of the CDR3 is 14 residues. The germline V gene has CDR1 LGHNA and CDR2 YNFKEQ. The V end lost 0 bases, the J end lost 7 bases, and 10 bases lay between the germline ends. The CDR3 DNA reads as TGTGCCAGCAGCCAAGACGATAGGGAGAACATTCAGTACTTC. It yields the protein CASSQDDRENIQYF.

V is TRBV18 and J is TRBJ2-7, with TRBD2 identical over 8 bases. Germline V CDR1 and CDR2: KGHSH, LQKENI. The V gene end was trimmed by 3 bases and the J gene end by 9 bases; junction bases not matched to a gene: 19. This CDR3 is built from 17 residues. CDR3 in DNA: TGTGCCAGCTCACCCCGCGAGGGTAGCGGGAACCCTAAAGGGCAGTACTTC. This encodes CASSPREGSGNPKGQYF.

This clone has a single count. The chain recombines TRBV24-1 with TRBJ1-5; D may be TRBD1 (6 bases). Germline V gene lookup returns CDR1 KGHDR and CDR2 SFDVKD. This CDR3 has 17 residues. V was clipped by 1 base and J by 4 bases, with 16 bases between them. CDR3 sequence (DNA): TGTGCCACCAGTGATTTATCGGGGGGCGCGGAGAATCAGCCCCAGCATTTT. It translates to CATSDLSGGAENQPQHF.

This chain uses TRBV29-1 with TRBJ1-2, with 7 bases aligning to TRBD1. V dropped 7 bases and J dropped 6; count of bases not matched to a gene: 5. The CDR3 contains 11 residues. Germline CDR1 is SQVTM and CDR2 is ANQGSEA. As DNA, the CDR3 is TGCAGCGAGGGACAGAGTCATGGCTACACCTTC. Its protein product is CSEGQSHGYTF.

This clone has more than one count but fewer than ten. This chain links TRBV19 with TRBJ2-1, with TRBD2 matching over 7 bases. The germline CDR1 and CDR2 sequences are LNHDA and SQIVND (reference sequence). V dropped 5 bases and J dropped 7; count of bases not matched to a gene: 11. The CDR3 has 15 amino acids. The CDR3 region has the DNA TGTGCCAGTAGTGGGGGGGGACTCGGAGGGAATGAGCAGTTCTTC. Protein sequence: CASSGGGLGGNEQFF.

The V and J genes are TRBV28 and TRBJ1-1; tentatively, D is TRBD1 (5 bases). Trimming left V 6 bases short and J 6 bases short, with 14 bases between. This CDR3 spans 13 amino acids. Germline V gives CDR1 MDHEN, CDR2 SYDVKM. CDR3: CASRKAGSPEAFF. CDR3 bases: TGTGCCAGCAGGAAAGCAGGGTCCCCTGAAGCTTTCTTT.

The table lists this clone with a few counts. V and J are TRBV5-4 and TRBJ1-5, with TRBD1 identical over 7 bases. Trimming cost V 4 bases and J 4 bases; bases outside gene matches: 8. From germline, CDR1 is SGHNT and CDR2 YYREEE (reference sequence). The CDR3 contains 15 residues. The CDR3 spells CASSAGGDRNQPQHF. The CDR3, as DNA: TGTGCCAGCAGCGCCGGAGGGGACAGAAATCAGCCCCAGCATTTT.

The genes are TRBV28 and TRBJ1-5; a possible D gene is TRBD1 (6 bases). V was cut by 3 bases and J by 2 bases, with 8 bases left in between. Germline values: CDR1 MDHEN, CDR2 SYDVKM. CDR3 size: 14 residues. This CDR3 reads CASSFAGGNQPQHF. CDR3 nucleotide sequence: TGTGCCAGCAGTTTTGCAGGGGGCAATCAGCCCCAGCATTTT. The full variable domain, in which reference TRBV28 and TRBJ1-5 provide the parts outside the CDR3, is DVKVTQSSRYLVKRTGEKVFLECVQDMDHENMFWYRQDPGLGLRLIYFSYDVKMKEKGDIPEGYSVSREKKERFSLILESASTNQTSMYLCASSFAGGNQPQHFGDGTRLSIL.

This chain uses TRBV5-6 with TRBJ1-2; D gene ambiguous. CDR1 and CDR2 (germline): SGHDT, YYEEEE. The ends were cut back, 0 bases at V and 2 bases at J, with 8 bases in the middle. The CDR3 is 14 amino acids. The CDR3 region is CASSLGGTNYGYTF. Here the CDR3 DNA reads TGTGCCAGCAGCTTGGGAGGAACGAACTATGGCTACACCTTC.

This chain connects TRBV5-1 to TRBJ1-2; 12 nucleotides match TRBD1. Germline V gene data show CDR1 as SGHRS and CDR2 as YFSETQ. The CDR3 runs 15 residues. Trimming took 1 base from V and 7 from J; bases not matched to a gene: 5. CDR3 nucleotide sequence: TGCGCCAGCAGCTTGCCGGGACAGGGGGCTGGTGGCTACACCTTC. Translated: CASSLPGQGAGGYTF.

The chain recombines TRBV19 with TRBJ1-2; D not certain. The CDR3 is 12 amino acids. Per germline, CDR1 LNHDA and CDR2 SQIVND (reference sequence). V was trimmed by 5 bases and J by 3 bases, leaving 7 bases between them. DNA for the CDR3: TGTGCCAGTAGTCCGTCCTACTATGGCTACACCTTC. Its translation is CASSPSYYGYTF.

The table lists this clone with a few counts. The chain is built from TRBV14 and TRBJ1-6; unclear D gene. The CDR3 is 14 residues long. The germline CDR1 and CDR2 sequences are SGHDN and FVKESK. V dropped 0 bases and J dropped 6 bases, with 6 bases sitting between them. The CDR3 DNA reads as TGTGCCAGCAGCCAAGATTTCCTTAATTCACCCCTCCACTTT. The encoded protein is CASSQDFLNSPLHF. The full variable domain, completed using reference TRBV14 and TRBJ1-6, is EAGVTQFPSHSVIEKGQTVTLRCDPISGHDNLYWYRRVMGKEIKFLLHFVKESKQDESGMPNNRFLAERTGGTYSTLKVQPAELEDSGVYFCASSQDFLNSPLHFGNGTRLTVT.

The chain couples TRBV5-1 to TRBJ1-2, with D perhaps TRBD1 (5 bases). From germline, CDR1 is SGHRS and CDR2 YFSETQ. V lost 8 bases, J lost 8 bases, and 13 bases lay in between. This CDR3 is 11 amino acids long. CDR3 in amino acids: CASGGGNGYTF. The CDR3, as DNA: TGCGCCAGTGGGGGAGGGAACGGCTACACCTTC.

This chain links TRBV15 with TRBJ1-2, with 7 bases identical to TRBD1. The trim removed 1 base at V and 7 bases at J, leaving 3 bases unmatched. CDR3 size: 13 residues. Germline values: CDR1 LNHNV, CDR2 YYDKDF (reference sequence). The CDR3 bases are TGTGCCACCAGCAGAGTGACAGGGTCTGGCTACACCTTC. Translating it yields CATSRVTGSGYTF.

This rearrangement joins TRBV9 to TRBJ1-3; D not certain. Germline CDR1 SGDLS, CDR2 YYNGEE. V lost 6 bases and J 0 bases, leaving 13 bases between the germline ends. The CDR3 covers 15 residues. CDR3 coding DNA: TGTGCCAGCAAGCCCGACGACTCCTCTGGAAACACCATATATTTT. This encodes CASKPDDSSGNTIYF.

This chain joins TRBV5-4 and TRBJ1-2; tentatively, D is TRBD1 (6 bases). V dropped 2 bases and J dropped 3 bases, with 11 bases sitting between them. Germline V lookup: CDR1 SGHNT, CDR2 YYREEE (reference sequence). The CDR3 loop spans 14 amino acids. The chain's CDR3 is CASSFWTDHYGYTF. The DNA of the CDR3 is TGTGCCAGCAGCTTCTGGACAGACCACTATGGCTACACCTTC.

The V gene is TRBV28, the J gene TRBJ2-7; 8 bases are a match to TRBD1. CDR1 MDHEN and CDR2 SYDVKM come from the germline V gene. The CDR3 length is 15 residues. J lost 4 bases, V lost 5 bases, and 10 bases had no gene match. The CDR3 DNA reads TGTGCCAGCAGTCGGCCACAGGGGGTGCGATACGAGCAGTACTTC. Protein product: CASSRPQGVRYEQYF.

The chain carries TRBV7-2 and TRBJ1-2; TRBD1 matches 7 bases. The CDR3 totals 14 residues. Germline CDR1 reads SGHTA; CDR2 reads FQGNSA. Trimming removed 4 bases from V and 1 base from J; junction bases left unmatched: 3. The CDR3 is CASSSTGVNYGYTF. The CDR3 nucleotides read TGTGCCAGCAGCTCCACAGGGGTTAACTATGGCTACACCTTC.

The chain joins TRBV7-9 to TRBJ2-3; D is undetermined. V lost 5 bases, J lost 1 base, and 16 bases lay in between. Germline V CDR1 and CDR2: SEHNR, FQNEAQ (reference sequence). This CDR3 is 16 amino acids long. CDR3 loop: CASSPGLSFGTDTQYF. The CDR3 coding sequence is TGTGCCAGCAGCCCAGGTCTCAGTTTCGGCACAGATACGCAGTATTTT.

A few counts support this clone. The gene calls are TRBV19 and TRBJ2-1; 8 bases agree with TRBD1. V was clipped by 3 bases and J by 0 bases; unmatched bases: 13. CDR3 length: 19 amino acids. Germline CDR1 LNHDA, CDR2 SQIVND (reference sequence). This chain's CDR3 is CASSISTGGSVSSYNEQFF. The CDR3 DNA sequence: TGTGCCAGTAGTATTAGTACAGGGGGTTCCGTGAGCTCCTACAATGAGCAGTTCTTC.

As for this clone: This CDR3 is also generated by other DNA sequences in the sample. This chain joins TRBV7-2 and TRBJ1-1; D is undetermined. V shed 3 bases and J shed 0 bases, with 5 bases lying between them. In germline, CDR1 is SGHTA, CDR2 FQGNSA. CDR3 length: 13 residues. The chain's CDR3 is CASSFSVNTEAFF. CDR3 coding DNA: TGTGCCAGCAGCTTTTCAGTGAACACTGAAGCTTTCTTT. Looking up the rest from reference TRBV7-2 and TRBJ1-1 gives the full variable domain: GAGVSQSPSNKVTEKGKDVELRCDPISGHTALYWYRQSLGQGLEFLIYFQGNSAPDKSGLPSDRFSAERTGGSVSTLTIQRTQQEDSAVYLCASSFSVNTEAFFGQGTRLTVV.

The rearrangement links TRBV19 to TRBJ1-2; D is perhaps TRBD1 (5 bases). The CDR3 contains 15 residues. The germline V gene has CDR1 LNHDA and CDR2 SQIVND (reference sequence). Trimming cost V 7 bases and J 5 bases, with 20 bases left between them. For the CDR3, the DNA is TGTGCCAGTAACCTGGGGGGAAACCGGGGGTATGGCTACACCTTC. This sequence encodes CASNLGGNRGYGYTF. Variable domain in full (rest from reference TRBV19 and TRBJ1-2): DGGITQSPKYLFRKEGQNVTLSCEQNLNHDAMYWYRQDPGQGLRLIYYSQIVNDFQKGDIAEGYSVSREKKESFPLTVTSAQKNPTAFYLCASNLGGNRGYGYTFGSGTRLTVV.

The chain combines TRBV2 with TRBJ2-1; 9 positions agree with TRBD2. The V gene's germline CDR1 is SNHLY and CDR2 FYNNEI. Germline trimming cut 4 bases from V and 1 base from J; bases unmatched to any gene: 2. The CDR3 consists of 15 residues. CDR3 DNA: TGTGCCAGCAGTGGGCTAGCGGGGTCCTACAATGAGCAGTTCTTC. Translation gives CASSGLAGSYNEQFF.

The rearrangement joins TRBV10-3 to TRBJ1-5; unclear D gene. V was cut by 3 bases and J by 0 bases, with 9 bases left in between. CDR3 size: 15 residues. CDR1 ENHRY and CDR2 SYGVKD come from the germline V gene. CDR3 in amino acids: CAISDGGTSNQPQHF. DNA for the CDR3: TGTGCCATCAGTGATGGTGGCACTAGCAATCAGCCCCAGCATTTT.